This section outlines one T cell receptor beta chain sequence together with its context. The target antigen is unknown. CDR3 size: 14 residues. The V end lost 6 bases, the J end lost 6 bases, and 14 bases lay between the germline ends. CDR1 and CDR2 (germline): KGHDR, SFDVKD. Amplification of TCR beta CDR3 regions used RNA as the template. Using the HTBI primer set, a first-round RT-PCR was run on the TCR CDR3. In TCRdb, the multiplex PCR reads were re-called with MiXCR into one record per CDR3 protein. The table has 500,000 to 800,000 distinct CDR3 sequences, 45% seen once; the top ten hold approximately 7.2%. Exclusion of a patient resulted from uncontrolled infection, other autoimmune disease, pregnancy or lactation. Clinicians diagnosed patients from clinical symptoms, serum thyroxine and TRAb, thyroid ultrasound and orbital computed tomography. This record belongs to a study of T cells in Graves' hyperthyroidism and ophthalmopathy. Findings of the study overall: Researchers report that a 13 V-J model separated ophthalmopathy from stable hyperthyroidism. For ophthalmopathy, model prediction preceded onset by a median roughly 6.2 months.

The chain employs TRBV24-1 and TRBJ1-5; D is possibly TRBD1 (6 bases). The source of this sequence is an adult man with Graves' disease, either hyperthyroidism or ophthalmopathy (not recorded which). Specimen: peripheral blood or thyroid tissue (not recorded which). The CDR3 DNA sequence: TGTGCCACCAGTCCCAGGGGCATTATTCAGCCCCAGCATTTT. This codes for CATSPRGIIQPQHF.